The TCR beta chain described here comes from a study of T cells in Graves' hyperthyroidism and ophthalmopathy. Notes on the study in general: Ophthalmopathy, which appeared later, was predicted by the model a median about 6 months before onset. Appearing also in blood were most of the thyroid clonotypes expanded above 0.001.

Turning to this clonotype: Its specificity is unknown.

The study included ophthalmopathy patients with Clinical Activity Score at least 3, NOSPECS grade at least 4 and duration under 3 months. RNA transcripts provided the source from which TCR beta CDR3 regions were amplified. During a first-round RT-PCR of the TCR CDR3, the HTBI primer set was used. TCRdb analysed the multiplex PCR reads with MiXCR anew, one entry per CDR3 protein. The sample has about 380,000 distinct CDR3 sequences, about 18% seen once. Between the trimmed V and J ends, which lost 4 bases and 2 bases, there was a span of 16 bases. CDR1 and CDR2 (germline): LGHDT, YNNKEL (reference sequence). The CDR3 spans 16 residues.

The sequencing input was blood. This clonotype originated in a man younger than 30 with Graves' ophthalmopathy. This chain links TRBV3-1 with TRBJ2-3; possibly TRBD1 or TRBD2 for D (7 bases each). CDR3 sequence reads: CASSPGGGPATDTQYF. The CDR3 DNA follows: TGTGCCAGCAGCCCAGGGGGGGGGCCGGCCACAGATACGCAGTATTTT.